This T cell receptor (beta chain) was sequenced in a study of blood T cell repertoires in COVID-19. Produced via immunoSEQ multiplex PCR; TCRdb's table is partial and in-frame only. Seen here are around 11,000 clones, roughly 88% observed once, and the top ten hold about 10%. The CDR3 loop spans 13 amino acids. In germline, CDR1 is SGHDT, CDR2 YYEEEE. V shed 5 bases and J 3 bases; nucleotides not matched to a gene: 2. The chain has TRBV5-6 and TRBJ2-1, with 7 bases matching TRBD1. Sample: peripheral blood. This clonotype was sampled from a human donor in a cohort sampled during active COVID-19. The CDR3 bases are TGTGCCAGCAGGGGACAGATCTACAATGAGCAGTTCTTC. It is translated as CASRGQIYNEQFF.